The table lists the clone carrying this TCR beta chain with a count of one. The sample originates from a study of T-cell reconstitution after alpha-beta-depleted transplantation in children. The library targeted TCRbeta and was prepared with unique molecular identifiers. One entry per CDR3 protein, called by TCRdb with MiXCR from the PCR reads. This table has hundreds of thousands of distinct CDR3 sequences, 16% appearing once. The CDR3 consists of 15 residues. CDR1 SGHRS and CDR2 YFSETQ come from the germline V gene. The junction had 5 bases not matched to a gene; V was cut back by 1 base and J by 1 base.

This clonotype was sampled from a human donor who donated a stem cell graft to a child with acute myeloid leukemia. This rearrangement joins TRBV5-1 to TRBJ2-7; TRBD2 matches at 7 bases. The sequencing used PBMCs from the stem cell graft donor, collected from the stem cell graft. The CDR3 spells CASSLNAGVSYEQYV. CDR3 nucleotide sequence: TGCGCCAGCAGCTTGAACGCGGGGGTTTCCTACGAGCAGTACGTC.